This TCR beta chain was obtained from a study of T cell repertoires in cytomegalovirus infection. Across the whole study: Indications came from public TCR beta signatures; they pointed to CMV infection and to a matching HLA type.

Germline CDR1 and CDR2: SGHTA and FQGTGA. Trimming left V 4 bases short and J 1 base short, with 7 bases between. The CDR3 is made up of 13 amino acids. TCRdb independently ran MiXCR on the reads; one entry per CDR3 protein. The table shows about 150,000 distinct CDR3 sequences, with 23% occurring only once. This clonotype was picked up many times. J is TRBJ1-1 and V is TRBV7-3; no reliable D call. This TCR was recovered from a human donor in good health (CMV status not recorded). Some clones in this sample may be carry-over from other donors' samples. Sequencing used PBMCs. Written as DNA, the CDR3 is TGTGCCAGCAGCTACAGCGGGAACACTGAAGCTTTCTTT. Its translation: CASSYSGNTEAFF.